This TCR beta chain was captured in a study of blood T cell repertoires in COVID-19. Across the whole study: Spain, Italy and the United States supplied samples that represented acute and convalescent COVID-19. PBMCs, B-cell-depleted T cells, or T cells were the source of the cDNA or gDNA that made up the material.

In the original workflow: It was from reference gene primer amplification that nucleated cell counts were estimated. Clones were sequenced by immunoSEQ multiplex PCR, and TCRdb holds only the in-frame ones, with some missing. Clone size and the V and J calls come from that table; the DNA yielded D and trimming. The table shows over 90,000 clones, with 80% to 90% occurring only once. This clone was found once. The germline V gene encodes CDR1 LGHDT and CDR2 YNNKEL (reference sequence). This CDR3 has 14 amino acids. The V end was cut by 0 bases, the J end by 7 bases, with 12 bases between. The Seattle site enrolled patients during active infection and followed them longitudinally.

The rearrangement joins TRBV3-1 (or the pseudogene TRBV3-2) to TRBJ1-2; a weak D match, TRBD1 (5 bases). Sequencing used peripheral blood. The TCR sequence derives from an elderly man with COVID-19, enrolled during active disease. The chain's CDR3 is CASSQDVGQGGYTF. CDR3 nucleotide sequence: TGTGCCAGCAGCCAAGATGTGGGGCAGGGTGGCTACACCTTC.